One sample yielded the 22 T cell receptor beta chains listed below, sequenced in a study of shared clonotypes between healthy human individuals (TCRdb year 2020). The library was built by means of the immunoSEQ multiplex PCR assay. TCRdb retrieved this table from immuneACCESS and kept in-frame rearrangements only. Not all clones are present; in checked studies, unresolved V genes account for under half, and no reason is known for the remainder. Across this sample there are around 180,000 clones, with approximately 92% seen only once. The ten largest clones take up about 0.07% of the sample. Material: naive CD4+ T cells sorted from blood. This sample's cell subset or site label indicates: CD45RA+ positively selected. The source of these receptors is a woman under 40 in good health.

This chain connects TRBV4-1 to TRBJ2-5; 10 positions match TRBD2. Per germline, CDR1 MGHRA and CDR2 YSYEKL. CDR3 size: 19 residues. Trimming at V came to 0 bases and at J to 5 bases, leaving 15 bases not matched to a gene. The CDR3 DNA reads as TGCGCCAGCAGCCAAGATTCGGCTAGCGGGAGACTTTTTGGGGAGACCCAGTACTTC. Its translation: CASSQDSASGRLFGETQYF.

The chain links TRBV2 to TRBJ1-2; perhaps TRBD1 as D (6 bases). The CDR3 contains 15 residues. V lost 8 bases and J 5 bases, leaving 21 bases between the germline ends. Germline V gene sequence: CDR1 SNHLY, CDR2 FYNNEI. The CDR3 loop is CASLPSGQDNYGYTF. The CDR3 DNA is TGTGCCAGCCTTCCATCGGGACAAGACAATTATGGCTACACCTTC.

The CDR3 region is CASSLWYKNTEAFF. The CDR3, as DNA: TGTGCCAGCAGTTTATGGTACAAGAACACTGAAGCTTTCTTT. The rearrangement uses TRBV27 and TRBJ1-1; no clear D. The CDR3 is 14 residues long. CDR1 and CDR2 from the germline V gene are MNHEY and SMNVEV (reference sequence). V was pared by 1 base and J by 1 base, with 7 bases between.

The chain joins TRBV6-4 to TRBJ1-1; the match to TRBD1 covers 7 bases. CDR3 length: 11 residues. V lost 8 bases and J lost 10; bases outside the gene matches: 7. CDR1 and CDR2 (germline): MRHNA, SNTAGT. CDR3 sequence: CASLGPGGAFF. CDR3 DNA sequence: TGTGCCAGCTTGGGCCCAGGGGGAGCTTTCTTT.

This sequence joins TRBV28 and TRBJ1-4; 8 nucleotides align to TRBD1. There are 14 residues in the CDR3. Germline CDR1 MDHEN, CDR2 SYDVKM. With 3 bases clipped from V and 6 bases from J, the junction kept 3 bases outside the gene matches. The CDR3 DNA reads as TGTGCCAGCAGTTTCGGGACAGGATATGAAAAACTGTTTTTT. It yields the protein CASSFGTGYEKLFF.

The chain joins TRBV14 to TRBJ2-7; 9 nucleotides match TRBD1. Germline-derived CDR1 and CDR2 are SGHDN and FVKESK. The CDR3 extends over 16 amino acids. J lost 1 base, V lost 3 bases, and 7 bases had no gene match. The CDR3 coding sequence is TGTGCCAGCAGCCAGCCGGGACAGGGTGGTTCCTACGAGCAGTACTTC. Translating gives CASSQPGQGGSYEQYF.

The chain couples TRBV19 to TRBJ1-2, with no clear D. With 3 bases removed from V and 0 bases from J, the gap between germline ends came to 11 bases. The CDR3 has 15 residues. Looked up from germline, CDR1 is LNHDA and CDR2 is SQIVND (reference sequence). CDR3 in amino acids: CASSIMLATNYGYTF. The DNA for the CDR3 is TGTGCCAGTAGTATTATGTTGGCTACTAACTATGGCTACACCTTC.

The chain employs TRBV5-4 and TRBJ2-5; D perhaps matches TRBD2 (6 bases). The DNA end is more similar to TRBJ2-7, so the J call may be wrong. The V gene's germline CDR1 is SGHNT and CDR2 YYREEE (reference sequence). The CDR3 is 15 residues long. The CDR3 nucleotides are TGTGCCAGCAGCTTGGACGGGGGAGGAGGGTACGAGCAGTACTTC. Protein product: CASSLDGGGGYEQYF.

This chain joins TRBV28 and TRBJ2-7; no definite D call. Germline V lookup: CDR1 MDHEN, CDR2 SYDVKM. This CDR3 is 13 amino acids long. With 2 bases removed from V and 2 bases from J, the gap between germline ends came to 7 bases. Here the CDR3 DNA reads TGTGCCAGCAGTTTAACAGAACCCTACGAGCAGTACTTC. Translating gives CASSLTEPYEQYF.

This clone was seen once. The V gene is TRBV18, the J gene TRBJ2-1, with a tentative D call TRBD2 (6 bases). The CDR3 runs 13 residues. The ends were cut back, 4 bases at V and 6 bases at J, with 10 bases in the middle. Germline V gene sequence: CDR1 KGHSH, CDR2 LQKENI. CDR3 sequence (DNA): TGTGCCAGCTCACTCGGGGAGGCCAATGAGCAGTTCTTC. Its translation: CASSLGEANEQFF.

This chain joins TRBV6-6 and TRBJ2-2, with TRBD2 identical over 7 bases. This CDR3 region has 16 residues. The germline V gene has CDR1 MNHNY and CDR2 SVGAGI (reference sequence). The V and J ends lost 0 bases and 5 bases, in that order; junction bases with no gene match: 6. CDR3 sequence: CASSYSGGLFTGELFF. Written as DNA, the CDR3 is TGTGCCAGCAGTTACTCGGGAGGGCTATTTACCGGGGAGCTGTTTTTT.

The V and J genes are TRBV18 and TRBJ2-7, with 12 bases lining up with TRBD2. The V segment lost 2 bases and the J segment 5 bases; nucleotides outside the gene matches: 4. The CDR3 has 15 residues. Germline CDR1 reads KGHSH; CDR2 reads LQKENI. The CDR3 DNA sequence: TGTGCCAGCTCACCAGGGCTAGCGGGAGGGGACGAGCAGTACTTC. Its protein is CASSPGLAGGDEQYF.

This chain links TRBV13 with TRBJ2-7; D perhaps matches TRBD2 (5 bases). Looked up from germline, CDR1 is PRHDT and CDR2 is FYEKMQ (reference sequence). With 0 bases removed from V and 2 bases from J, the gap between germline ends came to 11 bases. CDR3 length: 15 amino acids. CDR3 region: CASSLGGKEPYEQYF. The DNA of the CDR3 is TGTGCCAGCAGCTTAGGCGGGAAAGAGCCCTACGAGCAGTACTTC.

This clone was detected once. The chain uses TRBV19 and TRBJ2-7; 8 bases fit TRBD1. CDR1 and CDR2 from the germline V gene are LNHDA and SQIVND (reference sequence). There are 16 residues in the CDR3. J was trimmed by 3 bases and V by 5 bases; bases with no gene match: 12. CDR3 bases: TGTGCCAGTAGTTTTATTGGACAGGGCAGTAACTACGAGCAGTACTTC. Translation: CASSFIGQGSNYEQYF. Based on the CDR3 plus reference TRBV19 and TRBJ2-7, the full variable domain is DGGITQSPKYLFRKEGQNVTLSCEQNLNHDAMYWYRQDPGQGLRLIYYSQIVNDFQKGDIAEGYSVSREKKESFPLTVTSAQKNPTAFYLCASSFIGQGSNYEQYFGPGTRLTVT.

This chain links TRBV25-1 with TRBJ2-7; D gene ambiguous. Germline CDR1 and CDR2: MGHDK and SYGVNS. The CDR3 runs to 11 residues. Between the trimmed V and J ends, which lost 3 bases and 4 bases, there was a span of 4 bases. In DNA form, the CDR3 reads TGTGCCAGCAGTGACCCATACGAGCAGTACTTC. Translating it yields CASSDPYEQYF.

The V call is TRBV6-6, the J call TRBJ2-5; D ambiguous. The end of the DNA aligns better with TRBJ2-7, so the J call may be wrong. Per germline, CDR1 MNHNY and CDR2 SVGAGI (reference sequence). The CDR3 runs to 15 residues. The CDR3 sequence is CASKEDGISSYEQYF. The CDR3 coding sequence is TGTGCCAGCAAAGAGGATGGAATCAGCTCCTACGAGCAGTACTTC.

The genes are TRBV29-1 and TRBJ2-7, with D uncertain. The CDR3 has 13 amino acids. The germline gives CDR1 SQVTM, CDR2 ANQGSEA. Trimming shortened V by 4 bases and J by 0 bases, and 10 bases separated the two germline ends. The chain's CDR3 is CSVAGENSYEQYF. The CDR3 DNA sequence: TGCAGCGTTGCCGGAGAAAACTCCTACGAGCAGTACTTC.

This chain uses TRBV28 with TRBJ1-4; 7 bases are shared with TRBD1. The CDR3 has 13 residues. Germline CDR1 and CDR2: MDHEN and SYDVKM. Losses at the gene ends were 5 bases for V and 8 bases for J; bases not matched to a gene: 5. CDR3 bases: TGTGCCAGCAGTCCCACAGGGGAAGAAAAACTGTTTTTT. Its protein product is CASSPTGEEKLFF. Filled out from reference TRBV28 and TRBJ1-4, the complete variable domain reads DVKVTQSSRYLVKRTGEKVFLECVQDMDHENMFWYRQDPGLGLRLIYFSYDVKMKEKGDIPEGYSVSREKKERFSLILESASTNQTSMYLCASSPTGEEKLFFGSGTQLSVL.

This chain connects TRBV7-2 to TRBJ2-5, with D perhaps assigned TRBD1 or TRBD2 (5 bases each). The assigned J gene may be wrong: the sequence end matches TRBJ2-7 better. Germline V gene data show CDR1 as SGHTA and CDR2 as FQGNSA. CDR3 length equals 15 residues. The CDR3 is CASSLWAGTNYEQYF. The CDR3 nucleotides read TGTGCCAGCAGCTTATGGGCAGGGACGAACTACGAGCAGTACTTC.

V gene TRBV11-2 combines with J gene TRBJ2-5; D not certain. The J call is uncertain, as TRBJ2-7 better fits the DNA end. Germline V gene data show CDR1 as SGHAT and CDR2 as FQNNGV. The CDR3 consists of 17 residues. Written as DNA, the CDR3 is TGTGCCAGCAGCTTAGCACGTGGGTTGATGGGCATCTACGAGCAGTACTTC. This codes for CASSLARGLMGIYEQYF.

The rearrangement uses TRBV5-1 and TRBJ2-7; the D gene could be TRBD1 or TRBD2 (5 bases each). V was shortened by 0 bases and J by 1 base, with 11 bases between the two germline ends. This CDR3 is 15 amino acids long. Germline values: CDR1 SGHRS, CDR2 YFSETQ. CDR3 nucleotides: TGCGCCAGCAGCTTGGGAGGGGCTCCATCCTACGAGCAGTACTTC. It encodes CASSLGGAPSYEQYF.

The DNA of the CDR3 is TGTGCTAGTGGTTTGGTTTATCCGACTATTAGGGAGCAGTACTTC. Translation gives CASGLVYPTIREQYF. V is TRBV12-5 and J is TRBJ2-7, with D perhaps matching TRBD2 (5 bases). Germline V CDR1 and CDR2: LGHNT, FRNRAP. V lost 0 bases and J 7 bases, leaving 16 bases between the germline ends. The length of the CDR3 is 15 residues.